Described below is a single T cell receptor (beta chain) sequence and its context. Its specific antigen is unknown. One base away there is no much larger clone; base qualities are not given. The 40 or so donors, aged 6 to 90 years, were systemically healthy Caucasian individuals from Russia. About 9.1 milliliters of peripheral blood were collected from each donor into EDTA-treated Vacutainer tubes. Ficoll-Paque density-gradient centrifugation was used to isolate PBMCs, with at least 7 million obtained per sample. Total RNA was extracted from PBMCs with Trizol reagent, with at least 5.5 micrograms obtained per sample. For every donor, flow cytometry on a PBMC aliquot measured the percentage of naive CD45RAhigh/CD27high T cells. This entry comes from a study of blood T cells in healthy people across ages (dated by TCRdb to about 2015). Turning to the overall study: In model experiments, template switching captured roughly one uniquely barcoded TCR beta cDNA molecule for every two T cells. To avoid experimental bias, donors of different ages were spread randomly across the sequencing lanes. The donors were divided into four age groups: young (average about 15 years), middle-aged (approximately 42), aged (around 59) and long-lived (about 90). Two additional independent replicas of 1 million unique cDNA reads from the same blood draw were analyzed for two donors (one aged 18 to 30 and one aged 80 or older). The study measured age-related changes in TCR beta repertoire diversity using deep sequencing normalized with unique cDNA molecular identifiers.

There are 15 amino acids in the CDR3, from cysteine to phenylalanine inclusive. Only CDR3 DNA remains: 45 bases, in frame from the first base. The CDR1 and CDR2 encoded by the germline V gene are MNHEY and SVGAGI. V is pared back by 0 bases and J by 4 bases, with 13 bases lying between the germline termini. Broad study findings and their caveats: A strong correlation was found between observed TCR beta diversity and the percentage of naive T cells measured by flow cytometry. As age increased, observed TCR beta diversity per million T cells dropped in a roughly linear way, and a significant reduction was already evident by age 40. The CMV infection status of donors was not known, potentially confounding age-related changes in expanded clonotypes. Conclusive comparison of naive and antigen-experienced compartments was prevented by the profiling of bulk unsorted PBMCs. Compared with the aged group, the long-lived group had more naive CD4+ T cells, fewer expanded clones and increased TCR diversity, a pattern suggesting age selection. Total diversity estimates from one million sequenced T cells were considered lower bounds and underestimates.

The library was produced with 5' RACE. TCRdb records Illumina HiSeq 2500 as the sequencer. A second PCR of about 7 to 12 cycles was performed with a sample-barcoded 5' primer and a J-beta primer mix. A unique molecular identifier was introduced onto each TCR beta cDNA molecule by a template-switch 5' adaptor carrying 12 random nucleotides. At least 2.5 million CDR3-containing paired-end reads were obtained from each sample. First-strand cDNA was synthesized from all RNA with the Mint cDNA synthesis kit, primed by a TRBC-specific oligonucleotide. Following uracil-DNA glycosylase treatment, all cDNA underwent a first 18-cycle PCR with the universal primers M1SS and BC2_uni_R. Turning to the authors' computational methods: Normalization of each sample was performed by random selection of 1 million high-quality reads, each carrying a distinct molecular identifier. Instead of being binned into consensus sequences, reads that shared molecular identifiers were thrown out. CDR3 identification, clonotype clustering and error correction used MiTCR with a Q25 quality threshold and the strictest error-elimination algorithm. A nonparametric unseen species model with Euler transformation was used to estimate a lower bound on total TCR beta diversity. The raw public reads went through TCRdb reprocessing: fastp at Q25, MiXCR clone calling, in-frame beta chains kept. For every CDR3 protein sequence, its rows merge into one entry that carries the most common genes and DNA. TCRdb, rather than the study authors, made the V and J calls. Within this sample are under 1 million distinct CDR3 sequences, with under 55% of them counted one time only. Around 21% of the sample belongs to the ten largest clones.

The chain employs TRBV6-5 and TRBJ2-7; no confident D gene assignment can be made. The receptor comes from a man in his 60s in good health. The sample taken for sequencing was blood. The CDR3 reads CASSYSGTIGYEQYF. The DNA is TGTGCCAGCAGTTACTCAGGTACTATCGGGTACGAGCAGTACTTC.